Listed below are T cell receptor beta chains from one sample, sequenced in a study of cytomegalovirus exposure and HLA in healthy donors. The protocol was immunoSEQ multiplex PCR, while the TCRdb copy is restricted to in-frame clones and leaves out a portion. The table records more than 55,000 clones, 65% to 90% of them present only once. Sequencing input: PBMCs. The receptors originated from a human donor in good health. Each CDR3 is given with its conserved first and last residue. Fields, in order: V gene, clone size, J gene, CDR3 length, D gene, CDR3 DNA, CDR3 protein. D genes are given only for firm matches. A clone size is listed for some rows: how often the clone was seen (once, few, many), or a class if it is expanded.

TRBV7-2,-,TRBJ2-1,16,TRBD2,TGTGCCAGCAGCCATTATAGACTAGCGGCTCTCAATGAGCAGTTCTTC,CASSHYRLAALNEQFF
TRBV6-5,-,TRBJ1-5,13,-,TGTGCCAGCAGAGGGCAGGGAAATCAGCCCCAGCATTTT,CASRGQGNQPQHF
TRBV2,-,TRBJ2-1,17,TRBD2,TGTGCCAGCAGGGGGGGCCAACTAGCGGGGCGGAACAATGAGCAGTTCTTC,CASRGGQLAGRNNEQFF
TRBV9,-,TRBJ2-5,16,-,TGTGCCAGCAGCGTAGGCCCCGCAGGGGCCCAAGAGACCCAGTACTTC,CASSVGPAGAQETQYF
TRBV5-8,few,TRBJ1-1,15,TRBD1,TGTGCCAGCAGCTGGGGGACAGGTATGAACACTGAAGCTTTCTTT,CASSWGTGMNTEAFF
TRBV11-1,-,TRBJ2-7,13,-,TGTGCCAGCAGCACTATACTATCCTACGAGCAGTACTTC,CASSTILSYEQYF
TRBV6-5,-,TRBJ1-5,13,-,TGTGCCAGCAGTTCAGGGGTCAATCAGCCCCAGCATTTT,CASSSGVNQPQHF
TRBV2,-,TRBJ2-7,14,TRBD2,TGTGCCAGCAGTGAAACGGGACTAGCCTACGAGCAGTACTTC,CASSETGLAYEQYF
TRBV7-9,-,TRBJ1-5,16,TRBD1,TGTGCCAGCAGCTTAGCCGGGACAGGGGGCAATCAGCCCCAGCATTTT,CASSLAGTGGNQPQHF
TRBV18,-,TRBJ2-7,19,TRBD1,TGTGCCAGCTCACTCTGGGGGGACAGGGGGCTAGAGCGGTCCTACGAGCAGTACTTC,CASSLWGDRGLERSYEQYF
TRBV7-8,-,TRBJ1-1,14,-,TGTGCCAGCAGCGTACGAGGACAGAACACTGAAGCTTTCTTT,CASSVRGQNTEAFF
TRBV7-2,-,TRBJ2-7,15,-,TGTGCCAGCAGCTTGCGGGCCTCGGGGGTCTACGAGCAGTACTTC,CASSLRASGVYEQYF
TRBV29-1,-,TRBJ1-5,13,TRBD1,TGCAGCGCCTCCGACAGGGCGGGTCAGCCCCAGCATTTT,CSASDRAGQPQHF
TRBV11-2,once,TRBJ2-6,16,-,TGTGCCAGCAGCCCACGGGCTCCCACTGGGGCCAACGTCCTGACCTTC,CASSPRAPTGANVLTF
TRBV9,-,TRBJ2-2,19,TRBD2,TGTGCCAGCAGCCCCATCCCAGGGGATAGCGGGGGTTACTCCGGGGAGCTGTTTTTT,CASSPIPGDSGGYSGELFF
TRBV12-5,-,TRBJ2-5,13,-,TGTGCTAGTGGTTTCAGTGGTGTGGAGACCCAGTACTTC,CASGFSGVETQYF
TRBV7-2,-,TRBJ1-2,13,TRBD1,TGTGCCAGCAGCCCCTGGACAGGGACTGGCTACACCTTC,CASSPWTGTGYTF
TRBV10-3,-,TRBJ2-1,14,-,TGTGCCATCAGTGCGCCGGGAAGCCACAATGAGCAGTTCTTC,CAISAPGSHNEQFF
TRBV6-4,-,TRBJ1-6,14,TRBD1,TGTGCCAGCAGCGAAGGACAGGGGAATTCACCCCTCCACTTT,CASSEGQGNSPLHF
TRBV7-9,-,TRBJ2-1,15,TRBD2,TGTGCCAGCACTGCTAGCGGATTGTCCTACAATGAGCAGTTCTTC,CASTASGLSYNEQFF
TRBV9,-,TRBJ1-2,15,TRBD1,TGTGCCAGCAGCGCAGGGGACAGGGGTGCCTATGGCTACACCTTC,CASSAGDRGAYGYTF
TRBV5-1,-,TRBJ2-5,16,TRBD2,TGCGCCAGCCAACGCGTCTGGACTAGCCTAGAAGAGACCCAGTACTTC,CASQRVWTSLEETQYF
TRBV4-3,-,TRBJ2-3,15,TRBD1,TGCGCCAGCAGCCAAGCAGGGGGCGGGACGTATACGCAGTATTTT,CASSQAGGGTYTQYF
TRBV18,-,TRBJ1-4,17,-,TGTGCCAGCTCACCCGTCGTGGCGGCAGTAGGCCCGGGTGAACTGTTTTTT,CASSPVVAAVGPGELFF
TRBV2,-,TRBJ2-1,17,-,TGTGCCAGCAGTGAAGTTCCGCTAGGGGCCTCCTACAATGAGCAGTTCTTC,CASSEVPLGASYNEQFF
TRBV11-1,-,TRBJ2-5,16,TRBD1,TGTGCCAGCAGCTCCGGGACAGGAACTCTCGGAGAGACCCAGTACTTC,CASSSGTGTLGETQYF
TRBV7-3,-,TRBJ2-3,15,-,TGTGCCAGCAGCTTTAGCGGCGGGAACACAGATACGCAGTATTTT,CASSFSGGNTDTQYF
TRBV7-8,-,TRBJ1-5,13,-,TGTGCCAGCAGCTTAGGCGTACTTCAGCCCCAGCATTTT,CASSLGVLQPQHF
TRBV2,few,TRBJ2-2,11,-,TGTGCCAGCACGGGCACCGGGGAGCTGTTTTTT,CASTGTGELFF
TRBV10-1,-,TRBJ2-4,10,-,TGCGCCAGCAGCCGGGACATTCAGTACTTC,CASSRDIQYF
TRBV7-3,-,TRBJ2-1,16,TRBD2,TGTGCCAGCAGCTCCCAGACTAGCGGGAGATACAATGAGCAGTTCTTC,CASSSQTSGRYNEQFF
TRBV27,-,TRBJ1-1,16,TRBD1,TGTGCCAGCAGTTTATCAGGGGGCACGGGGAACACTGAAGCTTTCTTT,CASSLSGGTGNTEAFF
TRBV19,few,TRBJ2-1,17,TRBD2,TGTGCCAGTAGTATAGATCAGGCGGGAGAGCAATACAATGAGCAGTTCTTC,CASSIDQAGEQYNEQFF
TRBV5-5,-,TRBJ2-2,15,-,TGTGCCAGCAGACTCATTATTCAGAACACCGGGGAGCTGTTTTTT,CASRLIIQNTGELFF
TRBV5-1,-,TRBJ1-4,14,TRBD1,TGCGCCAGCAGCTCCCGGGACAGAAATGAAAAACCGTTTTTT,CASSSRDRNEKPFF
TRBV27,-,TRBJ1-5,14,-,TGTGCCAGCAGCCCAGGGTTGGCCAATCAGCCCCAGCATTTT,CASSPGLANQPQHF
TRBV5-1,-,TRBJ2-6,16,TRBD1,TGCGCCAGCAGCTACCAGACAGGGGCTGGGGCCAACGTCCTGACTTTC,CASSYQTGAGANVLTF
TRBV7-2,-,TRBJ2-7,15,TRBD2,TGTGCCAGCAGCTTGACGTGGCGGGGGACCTACGAGCAGTACTTC,CASSLTWRGTYEQYF
TRBV10-3,few,TRBJ2-7,11,-,TGTGCCATCGGGGGGTCCTACGAGCAGTACTTC,CAIGGSYEQYF
TRBV20-1,-,TRBJ2-3,11,-,TGCAGTGCTACCATCGTTGGGCCGCAGTATTTT,CSATIVGPQYF
TRBV18,-,TRBJ2-2,16,TRBD2,TGTGCCAGCTCCCCGGGACTAGCGGTGAACACCGGGGAGCTGTTTTTT,CASSPGLAVNTGELFF
TRBV5-6,once,TRBJ2-3,16,TRBD2,TGTGCCAGCAGCTTGGGGATAGCGGGATGGTATGATACGCAGTATTTT,CASSLGIAGWYDTQYF
TRBV29-1,-,TRBJ2-4,13,-,TGCAGCGTTGTGGGACTAGCCAAAAACATTCAGTACTTC,CSVVGLAKNIQYF